This TCR beta chain came from a study of CD8+CD57+ T cells in acquired aplastic anemia. CDR3 and TCR beta VDJ profiling relied on genomic DNA as the template. TCRdb passed the reads through MiXCR, listing each CDR3 protein once. The sample has about 270,000 distinct CDR3 sequences, about 56% seen once; the top ten hold 7.5% to 9%. This CDR3 is 14 amino acids long. V was clipped by 4 bases and J by 8 bases; unmatched bases: 5. CDR1 is SGHRS, CDR2 YFSETQ, per germline. The sequence derives from a human donor with severe aplastic anemia or a healthy control (not recorded which). V is TRBV5-1 and J is TRBJ2-1; 11 bases agree with TRBD1. Input material: sorted CD4+, CD8+, or CD8+CD57+ T cells (not recorded which) from PBMCs. The CDR3 nucleotides read TGCGCCAGCAGCCCCGGACAGGGGGCGGATGAGCAGTTCTTC. Its protein product is CASSPGQGADEQFF.